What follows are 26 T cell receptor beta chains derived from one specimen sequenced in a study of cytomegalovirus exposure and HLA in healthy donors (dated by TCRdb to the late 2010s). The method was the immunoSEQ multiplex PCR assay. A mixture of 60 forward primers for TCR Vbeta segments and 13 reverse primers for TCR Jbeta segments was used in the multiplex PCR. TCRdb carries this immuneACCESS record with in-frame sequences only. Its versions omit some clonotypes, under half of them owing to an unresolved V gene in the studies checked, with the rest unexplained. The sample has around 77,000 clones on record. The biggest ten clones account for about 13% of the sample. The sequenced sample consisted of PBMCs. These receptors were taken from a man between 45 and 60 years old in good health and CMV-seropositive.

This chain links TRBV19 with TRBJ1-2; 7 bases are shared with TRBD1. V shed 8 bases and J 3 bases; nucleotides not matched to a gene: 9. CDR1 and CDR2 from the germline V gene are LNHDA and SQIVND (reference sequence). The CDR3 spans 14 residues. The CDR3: CASLDRESYYGYTF. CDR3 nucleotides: TGTGCCAGTCTTGACAGGGAGAGTTACTATGGCTACACCTTC.

The CDR3 protein is CASSWTDRSLLDTQYF. CDR3 bases: TGTGCCAGCAGCTGGACGGACAGGTCCCTCTTGGATACGCAGTATTTT. V and J are TRBV7-2 and TRBJ2-3; 7 positions agree with TRBD1. V lost 4 bases, J lost 6 bases, and 13 bases stayed unmatched. Germline V gene lookup returns CDR1 SGHTA and CDR2 FQGNSA. The CDR3 is 16 residues long. Filled out from reference TRBV7-2 and TRBJ2-3, the complete variable domain reads GAGVSQSPSNKVTEKGKDVELRCDPISGHTALYWYRQSLGQGLEFLIYFQGNSAPDKSGLPSDRFSAERTGGSVSTLTIQRTQQEDSAVYLCASSWTDRSLLDTQYFGPGTRLTVL.

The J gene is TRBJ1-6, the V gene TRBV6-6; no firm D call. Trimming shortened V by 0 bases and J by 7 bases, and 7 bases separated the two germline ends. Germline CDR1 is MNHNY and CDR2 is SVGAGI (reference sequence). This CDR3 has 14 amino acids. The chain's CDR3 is CASSYSRRNSPLHF. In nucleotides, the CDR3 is TGTGCCAGCAGTTACTCGAGGAGGAATTCACCCCTCCACTTT.

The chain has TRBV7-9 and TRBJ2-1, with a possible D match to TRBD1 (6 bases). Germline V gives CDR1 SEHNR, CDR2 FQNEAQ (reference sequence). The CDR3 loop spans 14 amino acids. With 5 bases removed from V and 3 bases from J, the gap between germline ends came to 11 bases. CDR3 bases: TGTGCCAGCAGCGCCGGGACAAACTACAATGAGCAGTTCTTC. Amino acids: CASSAGTNYNEQFF. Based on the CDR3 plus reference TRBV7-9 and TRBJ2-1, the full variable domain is DTGVSQNPRHKITKRGQNVTFRCDPISEHNRLYWYRQTLGQGPEFLTYFQNEAQLEKSRLLSDRFSAERPKGSFSTLEIQRTEQGDSAMYLCASSAGTNYNEQFFGPGTRLTVL.

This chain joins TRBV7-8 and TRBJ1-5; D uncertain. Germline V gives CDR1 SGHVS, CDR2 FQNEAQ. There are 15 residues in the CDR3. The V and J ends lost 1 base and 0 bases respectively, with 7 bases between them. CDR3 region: CASSLGTPSNQPQHF. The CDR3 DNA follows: TGTGCCAGCAGCTTAGGGACTCCTAGCAATCAGCCCCAGCATTTT.

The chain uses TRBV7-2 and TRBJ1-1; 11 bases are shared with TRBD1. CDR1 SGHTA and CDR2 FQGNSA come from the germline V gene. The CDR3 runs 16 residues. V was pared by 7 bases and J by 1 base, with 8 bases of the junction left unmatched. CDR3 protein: CASTDRDRGWNTEAFF. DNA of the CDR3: TGTGCCAGCACTGACCGGGACAGGGGGTGGAACACTGAAGCTTTCTTT. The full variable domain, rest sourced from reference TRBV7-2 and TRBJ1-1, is GAGVSQSPSNKVTEKGKDVELRCDPISGHTALYWYRQSLGQGLEFLIYFQGNSAPDKSGLPSDRFSAERTGGSVSTLTIQRTQQEDSAVYLCASTDRDRGWNTEAFFGQGTRLTVV.

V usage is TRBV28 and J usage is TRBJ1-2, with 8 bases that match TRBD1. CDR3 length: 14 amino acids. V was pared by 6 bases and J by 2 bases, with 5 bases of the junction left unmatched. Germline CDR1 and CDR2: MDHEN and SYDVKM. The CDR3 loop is CASRPPGGNYGYTF. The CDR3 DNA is TGTGCCAGCAGGCCCCCAGGGGGCAACTATGGCTACACCTTC.

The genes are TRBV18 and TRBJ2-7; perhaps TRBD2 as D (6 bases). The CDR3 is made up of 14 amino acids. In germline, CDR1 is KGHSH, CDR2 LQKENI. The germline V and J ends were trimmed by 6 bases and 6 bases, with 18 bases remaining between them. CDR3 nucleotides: TGTGCCAGCTCCCCTGGGACTTTAACCTTCGAGCAGTACGTC. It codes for CASSPGTLTFEQYV.

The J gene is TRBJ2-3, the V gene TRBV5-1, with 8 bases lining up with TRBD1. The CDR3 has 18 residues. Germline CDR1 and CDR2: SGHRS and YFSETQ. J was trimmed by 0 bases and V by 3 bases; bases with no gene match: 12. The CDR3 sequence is CASSWGGTRTGSTDTQYF. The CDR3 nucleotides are TGCGCCAGCAGCTGGGGCGGGACCCGGACAGGGAGCACAGATACGCAGTATTTT.

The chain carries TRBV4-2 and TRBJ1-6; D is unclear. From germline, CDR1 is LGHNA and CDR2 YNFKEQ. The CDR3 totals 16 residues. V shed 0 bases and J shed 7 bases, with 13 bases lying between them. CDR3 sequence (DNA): TGTGCCAGCAGCCAAGATCCCCGGGGTGCAAATTCACCCCTCCACTTT. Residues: CASSQDPRGANSPLHF.

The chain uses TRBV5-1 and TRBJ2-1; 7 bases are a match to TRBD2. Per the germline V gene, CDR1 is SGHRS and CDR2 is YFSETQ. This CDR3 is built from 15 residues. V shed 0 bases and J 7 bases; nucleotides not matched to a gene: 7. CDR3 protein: CASSLEAGVLNEQFF. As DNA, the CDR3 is TGCGCCAGCAGCTTGGAGGCGGGGGTCCTGAATGAGCAGTTCTTC.

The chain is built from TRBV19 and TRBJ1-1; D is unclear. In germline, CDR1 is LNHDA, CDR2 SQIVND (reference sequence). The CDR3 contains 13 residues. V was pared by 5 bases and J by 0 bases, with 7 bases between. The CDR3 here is CASSELMNTEAFF. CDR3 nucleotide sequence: TGTGCCAGTAGTGAGCTGATGAACACTGAAGCTTTCTTT.

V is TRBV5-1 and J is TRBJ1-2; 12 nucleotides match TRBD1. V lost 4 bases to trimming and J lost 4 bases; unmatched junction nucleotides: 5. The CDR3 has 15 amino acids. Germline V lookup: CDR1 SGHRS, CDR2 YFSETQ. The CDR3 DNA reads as TGCGCCAGCAGCCGGGGACAGGGGGCAGCCTATGGCTACACCTTC. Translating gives CASSRGQGAAYGYTF.

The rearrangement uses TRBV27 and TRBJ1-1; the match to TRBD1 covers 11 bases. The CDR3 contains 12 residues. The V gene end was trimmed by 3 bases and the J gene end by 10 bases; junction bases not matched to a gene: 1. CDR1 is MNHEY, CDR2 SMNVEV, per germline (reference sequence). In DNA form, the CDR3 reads TGTGCCAGCAGTTTGGGGACAGGGGGAGCTTTCTTT. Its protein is CASSLGTGGAFF.

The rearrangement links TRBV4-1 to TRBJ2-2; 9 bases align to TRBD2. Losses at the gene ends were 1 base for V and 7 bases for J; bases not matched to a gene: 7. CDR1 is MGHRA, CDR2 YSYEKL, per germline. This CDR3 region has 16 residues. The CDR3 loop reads CASSQVYSGSGGELFF. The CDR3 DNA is TGCGCCAGCAGCCAAGTTTATAGCGGGAGTGGCGGGGAGCTGTTTTTT.

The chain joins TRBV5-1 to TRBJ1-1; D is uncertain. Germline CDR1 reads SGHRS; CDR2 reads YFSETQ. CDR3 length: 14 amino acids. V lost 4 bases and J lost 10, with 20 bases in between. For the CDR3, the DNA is TGCGCCAGCAGCCCCGAAAGGTCCAGAAGCGGAGCTTTCTTT. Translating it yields CASSPERSRSGAFF.

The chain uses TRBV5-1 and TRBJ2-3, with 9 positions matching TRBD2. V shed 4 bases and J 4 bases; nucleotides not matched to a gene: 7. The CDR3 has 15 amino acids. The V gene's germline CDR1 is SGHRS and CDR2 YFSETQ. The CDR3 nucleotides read TGCGCCAGCAGCCTCCTCGGGACTAGCTCAGATACGCAGTATTTT. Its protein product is CASSLLGTSSDTQYF.

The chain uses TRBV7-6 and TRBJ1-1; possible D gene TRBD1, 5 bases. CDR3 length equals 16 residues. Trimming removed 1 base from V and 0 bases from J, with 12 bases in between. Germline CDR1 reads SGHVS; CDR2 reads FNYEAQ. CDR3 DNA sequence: TGTGCCAGCAGCTTAGGTAGTATGACAGTGAACACTGAAGCTTTCTTT. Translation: CASSLGSMTVNTEAFF.

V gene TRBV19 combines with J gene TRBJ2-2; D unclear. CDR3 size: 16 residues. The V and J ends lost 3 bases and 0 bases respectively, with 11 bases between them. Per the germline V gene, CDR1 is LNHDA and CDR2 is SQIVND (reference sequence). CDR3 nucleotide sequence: TGTGCCAGTAGTATTACTCGCATCGCGAACACCGGGGAGCTGTTTTTT. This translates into CASSITRIANTGELFF.

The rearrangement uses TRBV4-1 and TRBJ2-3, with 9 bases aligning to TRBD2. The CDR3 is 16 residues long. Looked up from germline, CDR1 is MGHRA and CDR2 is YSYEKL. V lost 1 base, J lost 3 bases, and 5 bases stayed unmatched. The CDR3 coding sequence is TGCGCCAGCAGCCAAGTGGCGGGGGGGCCAACAGATACGCAGTATTTT. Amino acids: CASSQVAGGPTDTQYF.

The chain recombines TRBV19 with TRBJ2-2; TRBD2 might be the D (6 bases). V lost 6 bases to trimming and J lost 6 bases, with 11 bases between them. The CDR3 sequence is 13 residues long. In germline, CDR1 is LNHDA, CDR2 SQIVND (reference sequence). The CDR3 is CASRLGEAGELFF. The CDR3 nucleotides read TGTGCCAGTAGACTCGGGGAGGCCGGGGAGCTGTTTTTT.

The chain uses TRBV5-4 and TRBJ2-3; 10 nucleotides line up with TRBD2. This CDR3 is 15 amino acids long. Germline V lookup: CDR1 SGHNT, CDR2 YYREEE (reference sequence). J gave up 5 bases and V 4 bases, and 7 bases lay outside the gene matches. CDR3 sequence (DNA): TGTGCCAGCAGCCCGAGCGGGGGGGTTGGAGATACGCAGTATTTT. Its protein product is CASSPSGGVGDTQYF.

CDR3 loop: CASRSGALSMNTEAFF. In DNA, the CDR3 is TGTGCCAGTAGATCCGGAGCCCTGTCCATGAACACTGAAGCTTTCTTT. The rearrangement links TRBV19 to TRBJ1-1, with D uncertain. Between the trimmed V and J ends, which lost 6 bases and 0 bases, there was a span of 17 bases. CDR3 length equals 16 residues. CDR1 LNHDA and CDR2 SQIVND come from the germline V gene (reference sequence).

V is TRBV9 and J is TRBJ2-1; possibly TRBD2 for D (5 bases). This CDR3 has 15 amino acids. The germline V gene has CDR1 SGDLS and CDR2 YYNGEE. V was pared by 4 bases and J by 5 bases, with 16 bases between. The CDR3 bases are TGTGCCAGCAGCAGTAAGACTACGAGAGACAATGAGCAGTTCTTC. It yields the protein CASSSKTTRDNEQFF.

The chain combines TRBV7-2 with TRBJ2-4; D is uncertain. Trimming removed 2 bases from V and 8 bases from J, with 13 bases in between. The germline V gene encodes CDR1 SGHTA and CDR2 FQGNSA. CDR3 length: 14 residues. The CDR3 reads CASSLQRVTHIQYF. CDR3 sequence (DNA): TGTGCCAGCAGCTTACAACGGGTTACTCACATTCAGTACTTC.

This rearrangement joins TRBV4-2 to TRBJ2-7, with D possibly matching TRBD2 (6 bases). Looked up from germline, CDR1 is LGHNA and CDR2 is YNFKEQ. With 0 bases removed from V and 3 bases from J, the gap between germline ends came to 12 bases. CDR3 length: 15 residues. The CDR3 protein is CASSQEREAFYEQYF. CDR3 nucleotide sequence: TGTGCCAGCAGCCAAGAAAGGGAGGCCTTCTACGAGCAGTACTTC.